One sample yielded the 8 T cell receptor beta chains listed below, sequenced in a study of T-cell reconstitution after alpha-beta-depleted transplantation in children. For TCRbeta, the library was prepared with unique molecular identifiers. TCRdb analysed the PCR reads with MiXCR anew, one entry per CDR3 protein. Found here are about 580,000 distinct CDR3 sequences, roughly 24% of them singletons; the top ten hold 11% to 15%. Material: PBMCs, mostly from graft donor cells, obtained 360 days after TCRalphabeta/CD19-depleted stem cell transplant. The receptors stem from a boy in the first two years of life who had a stem cell transplant for acute myeloid leukemia, so the T cells may come from the graft donor.

This clonotype came up many times. V and J are TRBV28 and TRBJ2-1; D remains unclear. Trimming cost V 5 bases and J 12 bases, with 17 bases left between them. The CDR3 covers 13 residues. Germline CDR1 reads MDHEN; CDR2 reads SYDVKM. CDR3 coding DNA: TGTGCCAGCAGTACTCCTGACCTGGGTGGGCAGTTCTTC. Its protein product is CASSTPDLGGQFF. The entire variable domain, with the rest obtained from reference TRBV28 and TRBJ2-1, is as follows: DVKVTQSSRYLVKRTGEKVFLECVQDMDHENMFWYRQDPGLGLRLIYFSYDVKMKEKGDIPEGYSVSREKKERFSLILESASTNQTSMYLCASSTPDLGGQFFGPGTRLTVL.

This clonotype was counted at least ten times. The genes are TRBV24-1 and TRBJ2-5, with a possible D match to TRBD2 (6 bases). Germline lookup yields CDR1 KGHDR and CDR2 SFDVKD. The CDR3 runs to 13 residues. V lost 6 bases and J lost 4, with 11 bases in between. CDR3 DNA sequence: TGTGCCACCAGTACTACAGCGGGAGAGACCCAGTACTTC. Protein: CATSTTAGETQYF.

This clonotype has only a few counts. The chain has TRBV29-1 and TRBJ2-6; D call uncertain. This CDR3 region has 13 residues. V gave up 6 bases and J gave up 0 bases, with 6 bases separating them. Germline assignment: CDR1 SQVTM and CDR2 ANQGSEA. The CDR3 nucleotides are TGCAGCGTAAGTTTCTCTGGGGCCAACGTCCTGACTTTC. This codes for CSVSFSGANVLTF.

This clonotype was recorded a few times. V gene TRBV29-1 combines with J gene TRBJ1-1; no firm D call. CDR3 length: 11 amino acids. The V and J ends lost 2 bases and 8 bases respectively, with 9 bases between them. Germline values: CDR1 SQVTM, CDR2 ANQGSEA. The CDR3 region has the DNA TGCAGCGTTGAAATTAGGGAAGAAGCTTTCTTT. Translated, it gives CSVEIREEAFF.

This clonotype occurred a few times. The V call is TRBV25-1, the J call TRBJ2-1; TRBD2 might be the D (5 bases). The CDR3 is 14 amino acids. CDR1 is MGHDK and CDR2 is SYGVNS in the germline V gene. Trimming removed 2 bases from V and 4 bases from J, with 9 bases in between. The CDR3 protein is CASSERDSYNEQFF. CDR3 nucleotide sequence: TGTGCCAGCAGTGAACGGGATTCATACAATGAGCAGTTCTTC.

The genes are TRBV7-6 and TRBJ1-2, with TRBD1 identical over 7 bases. The V gene end was trimmed by 5 bases and the J gene end by 2 bases; junction bases not matched to a gene: 2. Germline loops: CDR1 SGHVS, CDR2 FNYEAQ. The CDR3 spans 13 residues. This chain's CDR3 is CASSMTGNYGYTF. The DNA for the CDR3 is TGTGCCAGCAGCATGACAGGGAACTATGGCTACACCTTC.

The J gene is TRBJ1-5, the V gene TRBV28; D is unresolved. The CDR3 has 14 amino acids. Trimming pared 8 bases from V and 2 bases from J, leaving 13 bases between. CDR1 and CDR2 (germline): MDHEN, SYDVKM. CDR3 in DNA: TGTGCCAGCGGACCGAATTTCGGCAATCAGCCCCAGCATTTT. Its translation is CASGPNFGNQPQHF.

This clonotype was seen repeatedly, ten times or more. The chain employs TRBV7-8 and TRBJ1-3, with 9 nucleotides matching TRBD1. In germline, CDR1 is SGHVS, CDR2 FQNEAQ. V lost 1 base and J lost 2; bases outside the gene matches: 0. The length of the CDR3 is 15 residues. The CDR3 region has the DNA TGTGCCAGCAGCTTAGACAGGGGGCCTGGAAACACCATATATTTT. Amino acids: CASSLDRGPGNTIYF.